This record covers a single T cell receptor (beta chain). The sample comes from a study of blood T cell repertoires in COVID-19. Clones were read by immunoSEQ multiplex PCR, and TCRdb kept only the in-frame ones, dropping some. The sample shows some 200,000 clones, under 90% of them seen only once. The CDR3 consists of 14 residues. The V gene's germline CDR1 is MNHEY and CDR2 SMNVEV (reference sequence). V was trimmed by 6 bases and J by 6 bases, leaving 15 bases between them. The source of this sequence is a man between 25 and 39 years old with active or convalescent COVID-19. The rearrangement links TRBV27 to TRBJ2-1, with D unclear. The material sequenced was peripheral blood. CDR3 in amino acids: CASSHQPRVNEQFF. The CDR3 DNA follows: TGTGCCAGCAGCCACCAACCTAGAGTCAATGAGCAGTTCTTC.